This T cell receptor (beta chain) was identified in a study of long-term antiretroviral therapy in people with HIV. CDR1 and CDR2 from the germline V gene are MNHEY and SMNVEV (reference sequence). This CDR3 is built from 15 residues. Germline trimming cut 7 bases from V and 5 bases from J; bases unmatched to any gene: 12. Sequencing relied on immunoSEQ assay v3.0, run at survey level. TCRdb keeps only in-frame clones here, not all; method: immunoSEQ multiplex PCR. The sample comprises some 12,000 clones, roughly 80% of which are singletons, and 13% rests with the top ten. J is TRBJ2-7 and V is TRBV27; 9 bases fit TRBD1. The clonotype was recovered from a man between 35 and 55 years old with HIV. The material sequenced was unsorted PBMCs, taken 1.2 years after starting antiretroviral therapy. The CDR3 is CASKPPGTGTDEQYF. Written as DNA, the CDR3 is TGTGCCAGCAAACCTCCCGGGACAGGGACAGACGAGCAGTACTTC.